Listed below are T cell receptor beta chains from one sample, sequenced in a study of CD8+ T cells in alopecia areata. Measured with immunoSEQ multiplex PCR; TCRdb has only the in-frame clones, and not every one. The table lists 190,000 or so clones, under 60% of them singletons. Sequenced material: CD8+ T cells sorted from blood, taken at week 24, from a patient treated with tofacitinib. The origin of the receptors is a human donor with alopecia areata. Each CDR3 is given with its conserved first and last residue. D genes are given only for firm matches. The size of a clone is reported for some rows only, either as once, few or many, or as a class for expanded clones.

J: TRBJ2-2
size: few
V: TRBV4-1
D: TRBD1
DNA: TGCGCCAGCACCCCGGACAGGGGGCTCGGGGAGCTGTTTTTT
CDR3: CASTPDRGLGELFF

J: TRBJ2-5
size: .
V: TRBV5-6
D: .
DNA: TGTGCCAGCAGCCAACTCCGTAATAGGAACCAGCACTTC
CDR3: CASSQLRNRNQHF

J: TRBJ2-7
size: .
V: TRBV7-6
D: TRBD1
DNA: TGTGCCAGCAGCACCCCCGGGACAGACTCCTACGAGCAGTACTTC
CDR3: CASSTPGTDSYEQYF

J: TRBJ1-2
size: .
V: TRBV29-1
D: .
DNA: TGCAGCGTTGAGATAGACAGTAACTATGGCTACACCTTC
CDR3: CSVEIDSNYGYTF

J: TRBJ2-3
size: few
V: TRBV5-1
D: TRBD1
DNA: TGCGCCAGCACCGGACAGGGGTTGGGGTCGTCAGATACGCAGTATTTT
CDR3: CASTGQGLGSSDTQYF

J: TRBJ2-4
size: few
V: TRBV6-5
D: .
DNA: TGTGCCAGCAGTTACTCCCTCAGTCGGAACATTCAGTACTTC
CDR3: CASSYSLSRNIQYF

J: TRBJ2-3
size: .
V: TRBV7-2
D: TRBD2
DNA: TGTGCCAGCAGCGGAGGACTAGCGCTGACAGATACGCAGTATTTT
CDR3: CASSGGLALTDTQYF

J: TRBJ2-1
size: .
V: TRBV29-1
D: .
DNA: TGCAGCGCCACCGGGGGACAGTACAATGAGCAGTTCTTC
CDR3: CSATGGQYNEQFF

J: TRBJ2-4
size: few
V: TRBV5-5
D: .
DNA: TGTGCCAGCAGCTTGCATTTCCACGCCAAAAACATTCAGTACTTC
CDR3: CASSLHFHAKNIQYF

J: TRBJ1-2
size: .
V: TRBV7-9
D: .
DNA: TGTGCCAGCCTCGGACAGTCGGATGGCTACACCTTC
CDR3: CASLGQSDGYTF

J: TRBJ1-2
size: .
V: TRBV14
D: .
DNA: TGTGCCAGCAGCCAAGTAGGTACTAACTATGGCTACACCTTC
CDR3: CASSQVGTNYGYTF

J: TRBJ2-1
size: .
V: TRBV2
D: TRBD1
DNA: TGTGCCTGGGACAGCCGGAGCTCCTACAATGAGCAGTTCTTC
CDR3: CAWDSRSSYNEQFF

J: TRBJ2-2
size: .
V: TRBV13
D: TRBD1
DNA: TGTGCCAGCAGCTCCGGGACAGGGGCGAACACCGGGGAGCTGTTTTTT
CDR3: CASSSGTGANTGELFF

J: TRBJ2-7
size: .
V: TRBV27
D: .
DNA: TGTGCCAGCAGTTCAGGGGTTGAGCAGTACTTC
CDR3: CASSSGVEQYF

J: TRBJ1-2
size: .
V: TRBV11-2
D: .
DNA: TGTGCCAGCAGCCAAGGGGGGGAGGACTATGGCTACACCTTC
CDR3: CASSQGGEDYGYTF

J: TRBJ2-2
size: .
V: TRBV6-5
D: .
DNA: TGTGCCAGCAGTTACTCGAATGGGGAAACCGGGGAGCTGTTTTTT
CDR3: CASSYSNGETGELFF

J: TRBJ1-5
size: few
V: TRBV7-8
D: TRBD1
DNA: TGTGCCAGCAGCCTCGGGACAGGGGACCCCACAAATCAGCCCCAGCATTTT
CDR3: CASSLGTGDPTNQPQHF

J: TRBJ1-5
size: .
V: TRBV6-5
D: .
DNA: TGTGCCAGCAGGCCAGGGAGAGTAGGGAATCAGCCCCAGCATTTT
CDR3: CASRPGRVGNQPQHF

J: TRBJ1-5
size: .
V: TRBV7-9
D: .
DNA: TGTGCCAGCAGCCCACCTCAAGGTCAGCCCCAGCATTTT
CDR3: CASSPPQGQPQHF

J: TRBJ1-1
size: .
V: TRBV19
D: TRBD1
DNA: TGTGCCAGTAGGACAGGGGGCACTGAAGCTTTCTTT
CDR3: CASRTGGTEAFF

J: TRBJ2-3
size: .
V: TRBV28
D: TRBD2
DNA: TGTGCCAGCAGCCCGACTAGCGGCAACACAGATACGCAGTATTTT
CDR3: CASSPTSGNTDTQYF

J: TRBJ2-2
size: once
V: TRBV2
D: TRBD2
DNA: TGTGCCAGCAGGGGGACTAGCGGACAGAACACCGGGGAGCTGTTTTTT
CDR3: CASRGTSGQNTGELFF

J: TRBJ2-7
size: .
V: TRBV13
D: .
DNA: TGTGCCAGCAGCTTCCAGGGGGGCTCCTACGAGCAGTACTTC
CDR3: CASSFQGGSYEQYF

J: TRBJ2-7
size: .
V: TRBV30
D: .
DNA: TGTGCCTGGAGTCCGCCCCCCCCAGAGAAGGTCTCCTACGAGCAGTACTTC
CDR3: CAWSPPPPEKVSYEQYF

J: TRBJ2-1
size: .
V: TRBV2
D: TRBD2
DNA: TGTGCCTCCGCGGGGGGGAATTACAATGAGCAGTTCTTC
CDR3: CASAGGNYNEQFF

J: TRBJ2-5
size: .
V: TRBV5-1
D: .
DNA: TGCGCCAGCAGCGAGGAAACCGGGACGTTCGAGACCCAGTACTTC
CDR3: CASSEETGTFETQYF

J: TRBJ2-1
size: .
V: TRBV4-1
D: .
DNA: TGCGCCAGCAGCCGCCAGAGGGATGAGCAGTTCTTC
CDR3: CASSRQRDEQFF

J: TRBJ1-2
size: .
V: TRBV29-1
D: .
DNA: TGCAGCGTTGAAGCTTTTTCCGACGTCGACTATGGCTACACCTTC
CDR3: CSVEAFSDVDYGYTF

J: TRBJ2-1
size: once
V: TRBV5-1
D: TRBD2
DNA: TGCGCCAGCAGCTTGGTTAGCGGGGGGCTCGAGTACAATGAGCAGTTCTTC
CDR3: CASSLVSGGLEYNEQFF

J: TRBJ2-7
size: few
V: TRBV27
D: .
DNA: TGTGCCAGCAGTCCCGACGGGTACGAGCAGTACTTC
CDR3: CASSPDGYEQYF